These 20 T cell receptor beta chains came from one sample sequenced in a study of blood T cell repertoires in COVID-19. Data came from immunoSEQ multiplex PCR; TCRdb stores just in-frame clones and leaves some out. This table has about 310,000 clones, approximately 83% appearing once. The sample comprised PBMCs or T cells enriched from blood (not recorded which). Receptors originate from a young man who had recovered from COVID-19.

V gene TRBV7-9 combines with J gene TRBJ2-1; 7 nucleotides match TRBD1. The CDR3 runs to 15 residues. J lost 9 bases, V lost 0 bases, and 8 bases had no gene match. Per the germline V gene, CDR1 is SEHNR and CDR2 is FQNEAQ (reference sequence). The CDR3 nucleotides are TGTGCCAGCAGCTTAGCGTTGGCAGGGGGTTCTGAGCAGTTCTTC. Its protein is CASSLALAGGSEQFF.

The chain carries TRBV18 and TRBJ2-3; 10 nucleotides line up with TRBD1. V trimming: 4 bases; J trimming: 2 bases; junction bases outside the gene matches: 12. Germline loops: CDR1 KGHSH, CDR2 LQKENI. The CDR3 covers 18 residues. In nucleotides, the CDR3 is TGTGCCAGCTCACACGGAATAGGGACAGGGGACGCCACAGATACGCAGTATTTT. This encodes CASSHGIGTGDATDTQYF.

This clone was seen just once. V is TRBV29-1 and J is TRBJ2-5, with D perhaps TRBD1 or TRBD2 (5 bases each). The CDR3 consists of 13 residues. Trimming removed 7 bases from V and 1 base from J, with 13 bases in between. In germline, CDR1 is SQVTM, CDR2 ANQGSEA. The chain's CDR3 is CSAGPDTQETQYF. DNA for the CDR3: TGCAGCGCGGGGCCTGACACCCAAGAGACCCAGTACTTC.

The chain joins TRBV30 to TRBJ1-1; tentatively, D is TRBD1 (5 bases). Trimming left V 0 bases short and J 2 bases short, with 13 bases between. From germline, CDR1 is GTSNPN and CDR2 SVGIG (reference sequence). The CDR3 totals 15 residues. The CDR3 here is CAWSVGVSSNTEAFF. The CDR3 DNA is TGTGCCTGGAGTGTAGGGGTCTCGTCAAACACTGAAGCTTTCTTT.

The CDR3 nucleotides are TGTGCCAGCAGCTTAGCGGGTCCGGGAAGCCAGCCCCAGCATTTT. It is translated as CASSLAGPGSQPQHF. The V call is TRBV7-8, the J call TRBJ1-5; unclear D gene. Trimming pared 0 bases from V and 7 bases from J, leaving 13 bases between. Germline CDR1 SGHVS, CDR2 FQNEAQ. The CDR3 is made up of 15 amino acids.

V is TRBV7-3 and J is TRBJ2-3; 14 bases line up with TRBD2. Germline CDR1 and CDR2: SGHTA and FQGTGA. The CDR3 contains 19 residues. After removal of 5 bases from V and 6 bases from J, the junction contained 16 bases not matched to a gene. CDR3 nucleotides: TGTGCCAGCAGCCCCGTTGAGTCGGGACTAGCGGGGGTCCAGGATACGCAGTATTTT. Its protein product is CASSPVESGLAGVQDTQYF.

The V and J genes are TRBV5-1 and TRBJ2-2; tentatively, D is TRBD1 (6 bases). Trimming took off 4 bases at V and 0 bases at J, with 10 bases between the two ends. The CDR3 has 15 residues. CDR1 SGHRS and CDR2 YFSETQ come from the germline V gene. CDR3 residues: CASSKDRPNTGELFF. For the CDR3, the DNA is TGCGCCAGCAGCAAGGACAGACCGAACACCGGGGAGCTGTTTTTT.

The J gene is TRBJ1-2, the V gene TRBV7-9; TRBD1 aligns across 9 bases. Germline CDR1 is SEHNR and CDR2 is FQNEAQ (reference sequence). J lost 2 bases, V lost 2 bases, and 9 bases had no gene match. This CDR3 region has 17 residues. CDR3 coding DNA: TGTGCCAGCAGCTTACCGCCCGGGACAGGGTTAAACTATGGCTACACCTTC. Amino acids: CASSLPPGTGLNYGYTF.

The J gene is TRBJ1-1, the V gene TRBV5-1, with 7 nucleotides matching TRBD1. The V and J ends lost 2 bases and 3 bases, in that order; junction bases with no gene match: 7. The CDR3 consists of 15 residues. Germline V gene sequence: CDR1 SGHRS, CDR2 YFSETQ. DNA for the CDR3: TGCGCCAGCAGCTTTGGTGGGACAGTAGACACTGAAGCTTTCTTT. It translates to CASSFGGTVDTEAFF.

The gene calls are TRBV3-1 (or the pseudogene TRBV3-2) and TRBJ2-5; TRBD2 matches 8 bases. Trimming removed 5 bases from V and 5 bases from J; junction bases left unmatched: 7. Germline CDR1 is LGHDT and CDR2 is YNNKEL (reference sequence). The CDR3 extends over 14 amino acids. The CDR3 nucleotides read TGTGCCAGCAGCGGGCTAGCGGGTGTGGAGACCCAGTACTTC. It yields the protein CASSGLAGVETQYF.

The CDR3 sequence is CASSIRDRWGYDQPQHF. The CDR3 DNA follows: TGTGCCAGCAGCATCCGGGACAGGTGGGGGTATGATCAGCCCCAGCATTTT. V and J are TRBV7-9 and TRBJ1-5; 8 bases agree with TRBD1. With 5 bases clipped from V and 5 bases from J, the junction kept 14 bases outside the gene matches. The CDR3 is 17 amino acids. The germline V gene has CDR1 SEHNR and CDR2 FQNEAQ (reference sequence). The whole variable domain, remainder taken from reference TRBV7-9 and TRBJ1-5, is DTGVSQNPRHKITKRGQNVTFRCDPISEHNRLYWYRQTLGQGPEFLTYFQNEAQLEKSRLLSDRFSAERPKGSFSTLEIQRTEQGDSAMYLCASSIRDRWGYDQPQHFGDGTRLSIL.

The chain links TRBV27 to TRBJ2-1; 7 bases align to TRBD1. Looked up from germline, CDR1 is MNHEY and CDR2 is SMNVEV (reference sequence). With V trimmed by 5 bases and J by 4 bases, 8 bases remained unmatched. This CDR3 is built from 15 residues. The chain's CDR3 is CASSLTGTVYNEQFF. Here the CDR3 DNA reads TGTGCCAGCAGTCTCACCGGGACAGTATACAATGAGCAGTTCTTC.

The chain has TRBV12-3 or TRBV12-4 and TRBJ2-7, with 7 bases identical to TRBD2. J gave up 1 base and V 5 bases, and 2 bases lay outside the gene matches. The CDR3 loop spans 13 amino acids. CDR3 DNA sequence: TGTGCCAGCAGTGCTAGCGGATCCTACGAGCAGTACTTC. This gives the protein CASSASGSYEQYF.

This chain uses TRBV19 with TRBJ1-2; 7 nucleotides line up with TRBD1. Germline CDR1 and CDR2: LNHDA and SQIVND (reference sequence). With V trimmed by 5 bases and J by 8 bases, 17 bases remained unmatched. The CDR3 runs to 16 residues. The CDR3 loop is CASSAIMGQGDGGYTF. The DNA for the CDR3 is TGTGCCAGTAGTGCCATTATGGGGCAGGGGGATGGCGGCTACACCTTC.

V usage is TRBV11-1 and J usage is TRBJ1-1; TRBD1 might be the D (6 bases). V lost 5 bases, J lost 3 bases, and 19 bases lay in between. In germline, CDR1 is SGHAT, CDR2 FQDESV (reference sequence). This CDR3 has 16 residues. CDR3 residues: CASSTPGRGSDTEAFF. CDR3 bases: TGTGCCAGCAGCACCCCGGGAAGGGGGTCAGACACTGAAGCTTTCTTT.

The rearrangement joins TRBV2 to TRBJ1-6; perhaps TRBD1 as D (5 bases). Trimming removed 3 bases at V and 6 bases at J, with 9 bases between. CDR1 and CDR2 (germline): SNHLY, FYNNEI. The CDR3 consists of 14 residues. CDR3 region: CASSDRATNSPLHF. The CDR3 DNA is TGTGCCAGCAGTGACAGGGCGACTAATTCACCCCTCCACTTT.

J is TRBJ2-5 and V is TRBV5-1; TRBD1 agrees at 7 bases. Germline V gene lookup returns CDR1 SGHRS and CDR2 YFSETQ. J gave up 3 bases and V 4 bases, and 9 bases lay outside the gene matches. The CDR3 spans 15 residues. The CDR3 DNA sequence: TGCGCCAGCAGCCCCCAGACAGGGTTCGAAGAGACCCAGTACTTC. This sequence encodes CASSPQTGFEETQYF. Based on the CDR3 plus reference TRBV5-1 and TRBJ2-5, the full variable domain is KAGVTQTPRYLIKTRGQQVTLSCSPISGHRSVSWYQQTPGQGLQFLFEYFSETQRNKGNFPGRFSGRQFSNSRSEMNVSTLELGDSALYLCASSPQTGFEETQYFGPGTRLLVL.

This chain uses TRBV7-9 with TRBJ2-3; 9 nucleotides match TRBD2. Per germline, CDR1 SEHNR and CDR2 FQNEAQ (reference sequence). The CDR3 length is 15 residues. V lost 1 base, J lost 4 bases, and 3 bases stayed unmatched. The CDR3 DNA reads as TGTGCCAGCAGCTTAGGGCTAGCGGGGTCAGATACGCAGTATTTT. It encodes CASSLGLAGSDTQYF.

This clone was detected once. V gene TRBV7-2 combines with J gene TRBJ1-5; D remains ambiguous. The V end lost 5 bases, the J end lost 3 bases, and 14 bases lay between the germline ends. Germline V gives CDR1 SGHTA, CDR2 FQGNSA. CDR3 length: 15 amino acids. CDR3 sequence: CASSPQSGVNQPQHF. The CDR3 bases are TGTGCCAGCAGCCCGCAATCCGGGGTCAATCAGCCCCAGCATTTT. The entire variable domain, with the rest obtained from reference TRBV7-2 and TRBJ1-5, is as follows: GAGVSQSPSNKVTEKGKDVELRCDPISGHTALYWYRQSLGQGLEFLIYFQGNSAPDKSGLPSDRFSAERTGGSVSTLTIQRTQQEDSAVYLCASSPQSGVNQPQHFGDGTRLSIL.

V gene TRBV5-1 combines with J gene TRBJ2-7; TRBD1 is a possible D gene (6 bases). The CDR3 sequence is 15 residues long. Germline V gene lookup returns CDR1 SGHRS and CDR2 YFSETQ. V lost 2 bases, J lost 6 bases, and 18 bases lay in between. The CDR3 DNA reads TGCGCCAGCAGCTTCCAGGGGACCGCTACTGGCGAGCAGTACTTC. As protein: CASSFQGTATGEQYF.